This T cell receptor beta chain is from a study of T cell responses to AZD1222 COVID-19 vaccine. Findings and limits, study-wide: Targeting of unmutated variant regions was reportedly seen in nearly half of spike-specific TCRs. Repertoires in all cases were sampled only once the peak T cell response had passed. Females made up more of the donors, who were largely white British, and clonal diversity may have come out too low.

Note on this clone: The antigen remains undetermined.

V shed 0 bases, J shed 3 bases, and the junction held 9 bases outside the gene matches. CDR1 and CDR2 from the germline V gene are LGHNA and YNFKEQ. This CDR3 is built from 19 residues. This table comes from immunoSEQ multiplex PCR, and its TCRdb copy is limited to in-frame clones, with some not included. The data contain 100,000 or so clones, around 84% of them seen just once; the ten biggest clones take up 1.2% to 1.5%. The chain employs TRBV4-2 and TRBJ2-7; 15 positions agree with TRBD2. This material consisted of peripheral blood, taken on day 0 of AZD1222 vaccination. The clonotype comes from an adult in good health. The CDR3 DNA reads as TGTGCCAGCAGCCAAGACTGGACTAGCGGGAGGGCCTTGATCTACGAGCAGTACTTC. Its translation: CASSQDWTSGRALIYEQYF.